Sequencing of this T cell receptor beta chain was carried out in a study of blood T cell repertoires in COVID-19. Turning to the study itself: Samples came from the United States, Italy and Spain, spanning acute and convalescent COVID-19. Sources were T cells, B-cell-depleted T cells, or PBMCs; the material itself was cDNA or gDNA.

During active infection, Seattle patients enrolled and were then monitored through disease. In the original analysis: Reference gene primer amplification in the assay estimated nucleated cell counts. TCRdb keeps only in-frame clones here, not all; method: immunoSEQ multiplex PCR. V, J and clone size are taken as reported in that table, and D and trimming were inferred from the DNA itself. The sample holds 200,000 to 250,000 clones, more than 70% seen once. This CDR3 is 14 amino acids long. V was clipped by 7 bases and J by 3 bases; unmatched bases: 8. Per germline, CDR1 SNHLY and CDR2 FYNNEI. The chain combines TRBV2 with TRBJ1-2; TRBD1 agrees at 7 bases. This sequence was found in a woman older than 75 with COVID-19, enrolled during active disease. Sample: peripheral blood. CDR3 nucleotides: TGTGCCAGCATCTACAGGGGCTTCGACTATGGCTACACCTTC. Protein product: CASIYRGFDYGYTF.